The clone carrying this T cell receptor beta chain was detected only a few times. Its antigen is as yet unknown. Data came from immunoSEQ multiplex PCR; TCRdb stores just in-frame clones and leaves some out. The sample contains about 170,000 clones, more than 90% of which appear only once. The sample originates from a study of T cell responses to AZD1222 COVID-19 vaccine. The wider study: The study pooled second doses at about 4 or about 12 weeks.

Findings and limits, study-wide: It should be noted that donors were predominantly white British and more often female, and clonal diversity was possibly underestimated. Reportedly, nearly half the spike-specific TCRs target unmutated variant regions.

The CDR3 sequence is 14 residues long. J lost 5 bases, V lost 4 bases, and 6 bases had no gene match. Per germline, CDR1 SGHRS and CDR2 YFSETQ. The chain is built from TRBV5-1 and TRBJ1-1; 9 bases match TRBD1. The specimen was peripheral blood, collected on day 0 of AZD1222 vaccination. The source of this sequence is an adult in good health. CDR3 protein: CASSRVDRGTEAFF. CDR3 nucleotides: TGCGCCAGCAGCCGCGTTGACAGGGGGACTGAAGCTTTCTTT. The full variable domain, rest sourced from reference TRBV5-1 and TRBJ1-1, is KAGVTQTPRYLIKTRGQQVTLSCSPISGHRSVSWYQQTPGQGLQFLFEYFSETQRNKGNFPGRFSGRQFSNSRSEMNVSTLELGDSALYLCASSRVDRGTEAFFGQGTRLTVV.